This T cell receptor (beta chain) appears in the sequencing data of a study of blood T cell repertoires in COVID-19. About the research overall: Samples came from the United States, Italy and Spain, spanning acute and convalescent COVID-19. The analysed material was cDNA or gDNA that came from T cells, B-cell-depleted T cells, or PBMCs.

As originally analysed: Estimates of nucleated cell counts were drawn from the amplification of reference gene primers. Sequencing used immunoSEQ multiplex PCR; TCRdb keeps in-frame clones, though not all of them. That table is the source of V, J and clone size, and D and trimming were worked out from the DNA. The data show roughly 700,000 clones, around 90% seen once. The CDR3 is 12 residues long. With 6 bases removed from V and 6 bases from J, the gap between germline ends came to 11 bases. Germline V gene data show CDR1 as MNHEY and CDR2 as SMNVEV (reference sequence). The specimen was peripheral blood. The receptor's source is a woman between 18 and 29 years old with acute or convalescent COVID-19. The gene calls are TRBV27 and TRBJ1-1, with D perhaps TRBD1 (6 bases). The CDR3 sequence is CASSSWTAEAFF. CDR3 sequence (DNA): TGTGCCAGCAGCTCATGGACAGCTGAAGCTTTCTTT.